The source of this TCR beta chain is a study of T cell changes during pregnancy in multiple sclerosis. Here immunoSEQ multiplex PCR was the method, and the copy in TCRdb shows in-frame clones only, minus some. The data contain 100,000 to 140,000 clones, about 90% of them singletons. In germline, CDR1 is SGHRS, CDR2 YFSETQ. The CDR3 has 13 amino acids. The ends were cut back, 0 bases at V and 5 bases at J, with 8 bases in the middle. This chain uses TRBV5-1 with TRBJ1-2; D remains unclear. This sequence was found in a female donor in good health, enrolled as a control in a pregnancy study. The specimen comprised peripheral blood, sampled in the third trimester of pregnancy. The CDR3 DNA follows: TGCGCCAGCAGCTTGGACGGGAATTATGGCTACACCTTC. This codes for CASSLDGNYGYTF.